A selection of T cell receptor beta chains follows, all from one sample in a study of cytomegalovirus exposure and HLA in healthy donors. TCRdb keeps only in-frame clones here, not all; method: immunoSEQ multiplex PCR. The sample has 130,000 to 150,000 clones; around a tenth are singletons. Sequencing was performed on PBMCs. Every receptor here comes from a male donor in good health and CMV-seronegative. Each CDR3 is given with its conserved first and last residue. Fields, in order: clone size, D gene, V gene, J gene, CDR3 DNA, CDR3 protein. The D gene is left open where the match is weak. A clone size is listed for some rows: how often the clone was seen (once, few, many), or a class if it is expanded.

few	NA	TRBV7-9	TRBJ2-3	TGTGCCAGCAGCTTAGGAGGTAGGGGAAGTACAGATACGCAGTATTTT	CASSLGGRGSTDTQYF
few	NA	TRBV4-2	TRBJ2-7	TGTGCCAGCAGCCAACAGGGGACCTACGAGCAGTACTTC	CASSQQGTYEQYF
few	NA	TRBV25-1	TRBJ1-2	TGTGCCAGCAGTGCGGCCGGGTCCCCAGGAGGGTATGGCTACACCTTC	CASSAAGSPGGYGYTF
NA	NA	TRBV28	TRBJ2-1	TGTGCCAGCAGTTTAGAAGGGCAGGGCTACAATGAGCAGTTCTTC	CASSLEGQGYNEQFF
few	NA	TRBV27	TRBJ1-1	TGTGCCAGCAGTTTGCGAGGTGCAGCAACGGTCACTGAAGCTTTCTTT	CASSLRGAATVTEAFF
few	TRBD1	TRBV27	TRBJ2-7	TGTGCCAGCAGTTGGGACAGACAAGGGGACGAGCAGTACTTC	CASSWDRQGDEQYF
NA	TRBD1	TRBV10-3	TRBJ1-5	TGTGCCATCAGGAAAGGGACAGACAATCAGCCCCAGCATTTT	CAIRKGTDNQPQHF
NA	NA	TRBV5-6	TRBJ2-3	TGTGCCAGCAGCAGCCTATACAGGGTAGGCCAGAGTAGCACAGATACGCAGTATTTT	CASSSLYRVGQSSTDTQYF
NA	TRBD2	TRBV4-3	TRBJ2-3	TGCGCCAGCAGCACCCGAGCGGGGGCCACTCGAGATACGCAGTATTTT	CASSTRAGATRDTQYF
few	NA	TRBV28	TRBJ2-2	TGTGCCAGCAGTTTAGCAGGGGCAAAGGACGGGGAGCTGTTTTTT	CASSLAGAKDGELFF
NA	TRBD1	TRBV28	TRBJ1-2	TGTGCCAGCAGCCCCGGACAGGGAAGGACCTATGGCTACACCTTC	CASSPGQGRTYGYTF
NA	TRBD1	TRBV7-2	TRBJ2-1	TGTGCCAGCACCACGACAGGGGGCAAGGGTGAGCAGTTCTTC	CASTTTGGKGEQFF
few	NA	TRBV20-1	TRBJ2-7	TGTTTTCCTTTGGAGGGGGAGCAGTACTTC	CFPLEGEQYF
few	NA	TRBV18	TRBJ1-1	TGTGCCAGCTCACCCGGTATGAACACTGAAGCTTTCTTT	CASSPGMNTEAFF
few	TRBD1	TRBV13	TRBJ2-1	TGTGCCAGCAGCGACCAGGGGGCTCTCTACAATGAGCAGTTCTTC	CASSDQGALYNEQFF
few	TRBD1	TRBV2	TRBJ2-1	TGTGCCAGCAGGACAGGGATAAGGGGTGAGCAGTTCTTC	CASRTGIRGEQFF
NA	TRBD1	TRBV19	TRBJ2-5	TGTGCCAGTAGTAGTAATGGCGGACAGGGAATCGAGACCCAGTACTTC	CASSSNGGQGIETQYF
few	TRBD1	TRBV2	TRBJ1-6	TGTGCCAGACAGGGGGCTAGGAATTCACCCCTCCACTTT	CARQGARNSPLHF
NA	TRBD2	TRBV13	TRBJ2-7	TGTGCCAGCAGCCCACGGACTAGCGGGAGCGAGCAGTACTTC	CASSPRTSGSEQYF
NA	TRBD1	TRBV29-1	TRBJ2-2	TGCAGCGTCGGACAGGGGTACGGGGAGCTGTTTTTT	CSVGQGYGELFF
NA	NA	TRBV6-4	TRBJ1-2	TGTGCCAGCAGTGCACTCAGCGGCTCTAACTATGGCTACACCTTC	CASSALSGSNYGYTF
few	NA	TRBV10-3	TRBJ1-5	TGTGCCATCAGTTCAGGGGAGGGAAATCAGCCCCAGCATTTT	CAISSGEGNQPQHF
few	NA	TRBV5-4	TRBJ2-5	TGTGCCAGCAGCTTGGGCACCGCAGGGCTCCAAACGGAGACCCAGTACTTC	CASSLGTAGLQTETQYF
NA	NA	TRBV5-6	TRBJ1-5	TGTGCCAGCAGCTTGGCGGGTCAGCCCCAGCATTTT	CASSLAGQPQHF
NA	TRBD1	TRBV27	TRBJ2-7	TGTGCCAGCAGTTTATCCCCCGGGACAGGGCGATCCTACGAGCAGTACTTC	CASSLSPGTGRSYEQYF
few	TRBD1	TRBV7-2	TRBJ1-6	TGTGCCAGCAGCTTAAGGGACAGGGGGCTTTCACCCCTCCACTTT	CASSLRDRGLSPLHF
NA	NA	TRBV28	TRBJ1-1	TGTGCCAGCACCCATCCCCGACGGGGGAACACTGAAGCTTTCTTT	CASTHPRRGNTEAFF
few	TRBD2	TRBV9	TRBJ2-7	TGTGCCAGCAGCGTAGACGCGGGAGAGTCCTACGAGCAGTACTTC	CASSVDAGESYEQYF
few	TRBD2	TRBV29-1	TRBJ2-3	TGCAGCGGTACCACTAGCGGGGGGGCTACAGATACGCAGTATTTT	CSGTTSGGATDTQYF
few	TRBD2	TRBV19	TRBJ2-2	TGTGCCAGTAGTCTCGGGGGGGCCGGGGAGCTGTTTTTT	CASSLGGAGELFF
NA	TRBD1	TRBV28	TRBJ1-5	TGTGCCACCCTGCGGGACAGGTACAATCAGCCCCAGCATTTT	CATLRDRYNQPQHF
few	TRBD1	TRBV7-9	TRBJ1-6	TGTGCCAGCAGCGGATGGAGGGACAGGGGTAATTCACCCCTCCACTTT	CASSGWRDRGNSPLHF
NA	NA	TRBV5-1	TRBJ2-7	TGCGCCAGCAGTAAACCCAGCTCCTACGAGCAGTACTTC	CASSKPSSYEQYF
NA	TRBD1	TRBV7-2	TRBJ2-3	TGTGCCAGCAGCTTAGGACAGGGGGAAACAGATACGCAGTATTTT	CASSLGQGETDTQYF
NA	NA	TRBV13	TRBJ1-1	TGTGCCAGCAGCCCTGATCAGCTCTGGGGGGGGGACACTGAAGCTTTCTTT	CASSPDQLWGGDTEAFF